This TCR beta chain originates from a study of T cells in Graves' hyperthyroidism and ophthalmopathy. Out of over 9 ml of fresh peripheral blood came the PBMCs. Germline V gene sequence: CDR1 SGHRS, CDR2 YFSETQ. Trimming pared 6 bases from V and 3 bases from J, leaving 28 bases between. The length of the CDR3 is 18 residues. Amplification yielded TCR beta CDR3 regions, with RNA transcripts as the source. During a first-round RT-PCR of the TCR CDR3, the HTBI primer set was used. Using its own MiXCR run on the multiplex PCR reads, TCRdb lists one record per CDR3 protein. The sample holds 800,000 or so distinct CDR3 sequences, over 35% seen once. Turning to this clonotype: Its specificity is not known.

Study-level points and caveats: The blood repertoire included most of the expanded thyroid clonotypes above 0.001. Ophthalmopathy onset followed model prediction by a median approximately 7 months.

The source of this sequence is a man between 18 and 29 years old with Graves' hyperthyroidism. The rearrangement links TRBV5-1 to TRBJ2-7; D perhaps matches TRBD1 (5 bases). The sample consisted of blood. The CDR3 region is CASNLAPNLLTEHYEQYF. In DNA, the CDR3 is TGCGCCAGCAACCTGGCCCCAAACCTGTTGACAGAACACTACGAGCAGTACTTC.